This TCR beta chain was obtained from a study of blood T cell repertoires in COVID-19. The overall study: From the United States, Italy and Spain came samples of acute and convalescent COVID-19.

Assay: immunoSEQ multiplex PCR; the TCRdb copy retains only in-frame clones and omits some. The table lists 90,000 to 150,000 clones, roughly 80% of them singletons. Germline CDR1 SGDLS, CDR2 YYNGEE. The V and J ends lost 6 bases and 1 base, in that order; junction bases with no gene match: 5. The CDR3 is made up of 14 amino acids. The TCR comes from a man aged 50 to 60 with acute or convalescent COVID-19. This rearrangement joins TRBV9 to TRBJ2-7, with 9 bases identical to TRBD1. Sequenced sample: peripheral blood. The CDR3 region has the DNA TGTGCCAGCACCCGGACAGGGGTTTCCTACGAGCAGTACTTC. The encoded protein is CASTRTGVSYEQYF.